Listed below are T cell receptor beta chains from one sample, sequenced in a study of blood T cells in healthy people across ages. TCRdb fed the 5' RACE reads into MiXCR, producing one record per CDR3 protein. The sample has about 1.5 million distinct CDR3 sequences; 42% are singletons. Specimen: blood. Receptor source: a woman under 30 in good health. CDR3s include the opening cysteine and the closing phenylalanine or tryptophan. D genes are given only for firm matches. A row's size may be missing; if present it is once, few, many or a size class.

V gene	clone size	D gene	J gene	CDR3 protein	CDR3 DNA
TRBV3-1	few	-	TRBJ1-6	CASSQGRFTPLNSPLHF	TGTGCCAGCAGCCAAGGGAGATTTACCCCACTTAATTCACCCCTCCACTTT
TRBV28	-	-	TRBJ2-7	CASIKGLSYEQYF	TGTGCCAGCATCAAGGGTCTGAGCTACGAGCAGTACTTC
TRBV10-3	few	TRBD2	TRBJ2-1	CAISEVSGEGSEQFF	TGTGCCATCAGTGAGGTTAGCGGGGAGGGAAGTGAGCAGTTCTTC
TRBV10-1	few	-	TRBJ2-4	CASRNLSDGKNIQYF	TGCGCCAGCAGGAACTTATCGGACGGGAAAAACATTCAGTACTTC
TRBV7-2	-	TRBD2	TRBJ2-5	CASSSGLAGERRYF	TGTGCCAGCAGCTCAGGACTAGCGGGGGAGAGGCGGTACTTC
TRBV3-1	-	-	TRBJ2-5	CASSQHRAPGAGETQYF	TGTGCCAGCAGCCAACACCGAGCTCCGGGGGCAGGAGAGACCCAGTACTTC
TRBV7-2	few	TRBD2	TRBJ2-4	CASSLGLAGGKNIQYF	TGTGCCAGCAGCTTAGGACTAGCGGGGGGGAAAAACATTCAGTACTTC
TRBV6-1	-	TRBD1	TRBJ2-3	CASSEARRDRGAKGWSDTQYF	TGTGCCAGCAGTGAAGCACGTCGGGACAGGGGGGCGAAGGGTTGGTCAGATACGCAGTATTTT
TRBV2	few	-	TRBJ2-5	CAGTRDGKETQYF	TGTGCCGGCACAAGGGACGGTAAAGAGACCCAGTACTTC
TRBV4-1	-	-	TRBJ1-1	CASGKFPAPGANTEAFF	TGCGCCAGCGGGAAATTCCCGGCGCCCGGGGCGAACACTGAAGCTTTCTTT
TRBV6-5	few	-	TRBJ2-7	CASSYNPDAYEQYF	TGTGCCAGCAGTTACAACCCCGACGCCTACGAGCAGTACTTC
TRBV28	-	-	TRBJ2-7	CASTLRMGSYEQYF	TGTGCCAGCACCCTGAGGATGGGCTCCTACGAGCAGTACTTC
TRBV4-1	-	TRBD2	TRBJ2-3	CASSQVAGDPDTQYF	TGCGCCAGCAGCCAAGTTGCGGGAGACCCAGATACGCAGTATTTT
TRBV2	few	-	TRBJ2-7	CASSRQLVSYEQYF	TGTGCCAGCAGCCGGCAGCTAGTCTCCTACGAGCAGTACTTC
TRBV12-5	few	-	TRBJ2-2	CASGFMDTGELFF	TGTGCTAGTGGTTTCATGGACACCGGGGAGCTGTTTTTT
TRBV20-1	-	TRBD1	TRBJ2-1	CSARPGQLGVGQQFF	TGCAGTGCTAGACCGGGACAGCTAGGGGTCGGGCAGCAGTTCTTC
TRBV6-5	-	TRBD1	TRBJ1-2	CASSYKDGQGAYTF	TGTGCCAGCAGTTATAAAGACGGACAGGGGGCCTACACCTTC
TRBV7-2	once	TRBD2	TRBJ2-1	CASSFRFILADYNEQFF	TGTGCCAGCAGCTTCCGCTTCATCCTAGCGGACTACAATGAGCAGTTCTTC
TRBV11-2	-	-	TRBJ2-3	CASSPRDFLGDTQYF	TGTGCCAGCAGCCCCCGGGACTTTTTGGGGGATACGCAGTATTTT
TRBV6-2/TRBV6-3	-	-	TRBJ1-3	CASRQRQVLSGNTIYF	TGTGCCAGCAGACAACGACAGGTCCTCTCTGGAAACACCATATATTTT
TRBV6-1	-	TRBD1	TRBJ2-6	CASSVTGVRGANVLTF	TGTGCCAGCAGTGTGACAGGGGTCAGAGGGGCCAACGTCCTGACTTTC
TRBV20-1	-	-	TRBJ2-6	CSASGGAANVLTF	TGCAGTGCTAGTGGGGGTGCGGCCAACGTCCTGACTTTC
TRBV4-2	-	-	TRBJ2-7	CASGQEKGVEYEQYF	TGTGCCAGCGGCCAAGAAAAGGGGGTGGAGTACGAGCAGTACTTC
TRBV2	-	-	TRBJ2-5	CASIMEAYYNEQYF	TGTGCCAGCATTATGGAAGCCTACTACAATGAGCAGTACTTC
TRBV7-2	few	TRBD1	TRBJ2-7	CASSRTGVGSYEQYF	TGTGCCAGCAGCCGTACAGGGGTAGGGTCCTACGAGCAGTACTTC
TRBV5-1	-	-	TRBJ1-1	CASSFRGAVDMNTEAFF	TGCGCCAGCAGCTTCCGGGGGGCAGTCGACATGAACACTGAAGCTTTCTTT
TRBV6-1	few	-	TRBJ2-3	CASDGATTDTQYF	TGTGCCAGCGACGGGGCCACCACAGATACGCAGTATTTT
TRBV5-1	-	TRBD1	TRBJ2-7	CASSTGQVGPYEQYF	TGCGCCAGCAGCACAGGACAGGTAGGACCCTACGAGCAGTACTTC
TRBV12-3/TRBV12-4	few	TRBD2	TRBJ2-7	CASRAGGVNEQYF	TGTGCCAGCAGAGCGGGAGGGGTAAACGAGCAGTACTTC
TRBV25-1	few	-	TRBJ1-2	CASSQRASGDYGYTF	TGTGCCAGCAGTCAACGGGCCTCGGGGGACTATGGCTACACCTTC
TRBV5-5	-	-	TRBJ2-7	CASSLSWSGAYNEQYF	TGTGCCAGCAGCTTGAGTTGGTCGGGGGCCTACAATGAGCAGTACTTC
TRBV19	once	-	TRBJ2-7	CASSISRTSNYEQYF	TGTGCCAGTAGTATTTCAAGGACCTCGAACTACGAGCAGTACTTC
TRBV20-1	-	-	TRBJ1-6	CSALQGVGNSPLHF	TGCAGTGCCTTACAGGGCGTGGGGAATTCACCCCTCCACTTT
TRBV3-1	few	-	TRBJ1-5	CASSQEGGQPQHF	TGTGCCAGCAGCCAAGAAGGAGGACAGCCCCAGCATTTT
TRBV20-1	-	TRBD2	TRBJ2-1	CSATGLAGGTSYNEQFF	TGCAGTGCTACCGGACTAGCGGGAGGGACTTCCTACAATGAGCAGTTCTTC
TRBV20-1	-	-	TRBJ2-3	CSAKRRDGTDTQYF	TGCAGTGCAAAGCGTAGGGACGGCACAGATACGCAGTATTTT
TRBV12-3/TRBV12-4	few	-	TRBJ2-4	CASSFSGARAKNIQYF	TGTGCCAGCAGTTTTTCAGGGGCGCGAGCCAAAAACATTCAGTACTTC
TRBV12-3/TRBV12-4	few	TRBD2	TRBJ2-7	CASSFSGTASYEQYF	TGTGCCAGCAGTTTTAGCGGGACCGCCTCCTACGAGCAGTACTTC
TRBV2	few	TRBD1	TRBJ2-1	CASTRGRTGGIDEQFF	TGTGCCAGCACCCGAGGAAGGACAGGGGGTATCGATGAGCAGTTCTTC
TRBV24-1	-	TRBD2	TRBJ2-5	CATSDGTLAGLQETQYF	TGTGCCACCAGTGATGGGACCCTAGCGGGCCTCCAAGAGACCCAGTACTTC